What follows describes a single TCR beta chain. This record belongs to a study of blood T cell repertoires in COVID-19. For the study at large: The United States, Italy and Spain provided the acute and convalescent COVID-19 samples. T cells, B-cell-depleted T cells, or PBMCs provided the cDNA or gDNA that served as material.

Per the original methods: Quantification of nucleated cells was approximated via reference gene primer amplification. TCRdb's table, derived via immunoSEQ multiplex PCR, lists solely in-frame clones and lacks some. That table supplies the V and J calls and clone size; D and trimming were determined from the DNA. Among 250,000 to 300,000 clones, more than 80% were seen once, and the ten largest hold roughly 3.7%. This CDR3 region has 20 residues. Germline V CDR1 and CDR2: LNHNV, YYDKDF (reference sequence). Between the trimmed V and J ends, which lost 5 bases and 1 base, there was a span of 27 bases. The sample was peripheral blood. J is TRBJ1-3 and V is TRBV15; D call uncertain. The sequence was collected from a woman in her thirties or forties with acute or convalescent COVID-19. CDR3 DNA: TGTGCCACCAGCCCCCGCGCAGTCCAGGCGGGAGGGATTTCTGGAAACACCATATATTTT. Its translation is CATSPRAVQAGGISGNTIYF.